A single T cell receptor beta chain is shown here with its context. The antigen is unknown. The data originate from a study of CD8+CD57+ T cells in acquired aplastic anemia. Overall study context: Sorted CD4+ and CD8+ cell DNA averaged around 3.3 ug.

General study results and limits: About 27 CD8+ CDR3 sequences were shared between patients and controls. Controls did not differ significantly from patients in CD8+ Simpson's diversity.

Patients chosen for sequencing had shown CD8+CD57+ cell expansion by flow cytometry. The blood sampling took place in patients who had so far received no therapy. CDR1 SGHRS and CDR2 YFSETQ come from the germline V gene. Unmatched junction bases numbered 3, after V lost 0 bases and J lost 4 bases. This CDR3 comprises 14 residues. For CDR3 and TCR beta VDJ profiling, genomic DNA was the template used. MiXCR, run by TCRdb on the reads, gives a single entry per CDR3 protein. The sample records about 200,000 distinct CDR3 sequences, around 50% being singletons. The clonotype comes from a human donor with aplastic anemia. This chain uses TRBV5-1 with TRBJ1-2; TRBD1 matches at 7 bases. Sequencing used sorted CD4+, CD8+, or CD8+CD57+ T cells (not recorded which) from PBMCs. The DNA for the CDR3 is TGCGCCAGCAGCTTGGGGGACAGCAGCTATGGCTACACCTTC. Its translation is CASSLGDSSYGYTF.